The 15 T cell receptor beta chains listed next were all sequenced from one sample in a study of T cell responses to AZD1222 COVID-19 vaccine. Clones were sequenced by immunoSEQ multiplex PCR, and TCRdb holds only the in-frame ones, with some missing. This table has 90,000 to 150,000 clones, approximately 86% appearing once. The source material was peripheral blood, sampled 28 days after the second AZD1222 dose. These receptors all stem from an adult who received the AZD1222 COVID-19 vaccine.

The chain carries TRBV20-1 and TRBJ2-7; D is perhaps TRBD2 (6 bases). The CDR3 contains 12 residues. V was cut by 3 bases and J by 4 bases, with 10 bases left in between. Germline V gene sequence: CDR1 DFQATT, CDR2 SNEGSKA (reference sequence). CDR3 DNA: TGCAGTGCTAGTTTCGCGGGGTACGAGCAGTACTTC. Amino acids: CSASFAGYEQYF.

The chain employs TRBV7-8 and TRBJ1-2, with unresolved D. The CDR3 runs to 13 residues. Trimming took 5 bases from V and 7 from J, leaving 14 bases between them. Germline CDR1 and CDR2: SGHVS and FQNEAQ. The CDR3 region has the DNA TGTGCCAGCAGCCCGACCAACCTGGGTGGCTACACCTTC. Amino acids: CASSPTNLGGYTF.

The table lists this clone with a few counts. CDR3 nucleotide sequence: TGTGCCAGCAGCCAAGTTAGGGCAGGGCGGAACACCATATATTTT. Its translation: CASSQVRAGRNTIYF. The gene calls are TRBV4-2 and TRBJ1-3; D might be TRBD1 (5 bases). This CDR3 comprises 15 residues. CDR1 is LGHNA, CDR2 YNFKEQ, per germline. V was trimmed by 1 base and J by 7 bases, leaving 14 bases between them.

The chain combines TRBV28 with TRBJ1-1; TRBD1 matches at 9 bases. The CDR3 sequence is 14 residues long. The V and J ends lost 1 base and 7 bases, in that order; junction bases with no gene match: 4. CDR1 is MDHEN, CDR2 SYDVKM, per germline. Here the CDR3 DNA reads TGTGCCAGCAGTTTATTGGGGACAGGGCTTGAAGCTTTCTTT. Translation gives CASSLLGTGLEAFF.

The chain links TRBV5-5 to TRBJ1-5, with TRBD1 matching 8 bases. J lost 5 bases, V lost 6 bases, and 10 bases had no gene match. The CDR3 length is 15 residues. Germline CDR1 and CDR2: SGHKS and YYEKEE (reference sequence). CDR3 amino acids: CASTLGQGRDQPQHF. The CDR3 DNA follows: TGTGCCAGCACCCTAGGACAGGGTCGGGATCAGCCCCAGCATTTT.

The V and J genes are TRBV9 and TRBJ1-1, with TRBD1 as a possible D gene (5 bases). CDR1 is SGDLS and CDR2 is YYNGEE in the germline V gene. Trimming shortened V by 6 bases and J by 0 bases, and 12 bases separated the two germline ends. The CDR3 runs 14 residues. The CDR3 spells CASNAGSVNTEAFF. In nucleotides, the CDR3 is TGTGCCAGCAATGCAGGGTCTGTGAACACTGAAGCTTTCTTT.

This chain uses TRBV6-5 with TRBJ1-1, with TRBD1 matching 10 bases. Germline CDR1 is MNHEY and CDR2 is SVGAGI. The CDR3 covers 14 residues. The ends lost 10 bases at V and 5 bases at J; junction bases unmatched: 10. CDR3 bases: TGTGCCACCCGACAGGGGGCTTTAGGTACTGAAGCTTTCTTT. Residues: CATRQGALGTEAFF.

The chain carries TRBV11-2 and TRBJ1-5; no clear D. The V end was cut by 5 bases, the J end by 7 bases, with 15 bases between. Germline CDR1 is SGHAT and CDR2 is FQNNGV. CDR3 length: 14 amino acids. The CDR3 bases are TGTGCCAGCAGCGCCAACCCGGGGAACCAGCCCCAGCATTTT. It specifies CASSANPGNQPQHF. Full variable domain (outside the CDR3, taken from reference TRBV11-2 and TRBJ1-5): EAGVAQSPRYKIIEKRQSVAFWCNPISGHATLYWYQQILGQGPKLLIQFQNNGVVDDSQLPKDRFSAERLKGVDSTLKIQPAKLEDSAVYLCASSANPGNQPQHFGDGTRLSIL.

The CDR3: CASSLNTGARNSPLHF. The CDR3 DNA reads TGTGCCAGCAGCCTGAACACAGGGGCCCGTAATTCACCCCTCCACTTT. The rearrangement uses TRBV5-5 and TRBJ1-6; 7 bases align to TRBD1. Germline trimming cut 4 bases from V and 6 bases from J; bases unmatched to any gene: 10. Germline loops: CDR1 SGHKS, CDR2 YYEKEE (reference sequence). This CDR3 has 16 residues.

V gene TRBV6-2 or TRBV6-3 combines with J gene TRBJ2-1; possibly TRBD1 for D (6 bases). The germline V and J ends were trimmed by 6 bases and 6 bases, with 18 bases remaining between them. CDR3 length: 15 residues. Per the germline V gene, CDR1 is MNHEY and CDR2 is SVGEGT. CDR3 sequence: CASSPRGRIANEQFF. The CDR3 DNA reads TGTGCCAGCAGCCCCAGGGGCAGGATAGCCAATGAGCAGTTCTTC.

The V call is TRBV19, the J call TRBJ1-3; D might be TRBD1 (6 bases). V lost 5 bases to trimming and J lost 2 bases, with 10 bases between them. The length of the CDR3 is 14 residues. In germline, CDR1 is LNHDA, CDR2 SQIVND (reference sequence). CDR3 bases: TGTGCCAGTAGTTTGACAGGACCTGGAAACACCATATATTTT. Its translation is CASSLTGPGNTIYF.

The CDR3, as DNA: TGTGCCAGCAGCCGAAACTTCGGGGGCTCCTACAATGAGCAGTTCTTC. Residues: CASSRNFGGSYNEQFF. V usage is TRBV3-1 (or the pseudogene TRBV3-2) and J usage is TRBJ2-1, with D maybe TRBD2 (6 bases). Germline V gene data show CDR1 as LGHDT and CDR2 as YNNKEL (reference sequence). The CDR3 covers 16 residues. V was cut by 4 bases and J by 0 bases, with 13 bases left in between.

The V call is TRBV6-5, the J call TRBJ1-3, with TRBD1 matching over 7 bases. In germline, CDR1 is MNHEY, CDR2 SVGAGI. This CDR3 has 15 residues. V was clipped by 6 bases and J by 0 bases; unmatched bases: 5. The CDR3 bases are TGTGCCAGCAGAACTGACAGGGCCTCTGGAAACACCATATATTTT. Its translation: CASRTDRASGNTIYF.

Notes on this clone: This likely traces to a read error, being one base from a far larger clone. The V and J genes are TRBV14 and TRBJ2-3; D ambiguous. Germline CDR1 and CDR2: SGHDN and FVKESK. V was shortened by 4 bases and J by 2 bases, with 1 base between the two germline ends. CDR3 length: 11 amino acids. CDR3 amino acids: CASSLTDTQYF. DNA of the CDR3: TGTGCCAGCAGCCTCACAGATACGCAGTATTTT.

The V gene is TRBV27, the J gene TRBJ2-7; D not certain. This CDR3 spans 14 amino acids. The germline CDR1 and CDR2 sequences are MNHEY and SMNVEV (reference sequence). The V end was cut by 3 bases, the J end by 0 bases, with 9 bases between. The CDR3 nucleotides are TGTGCCAGCAGTTTGTTTGGCGGCTCCTACGAGCAGTACTTC. Translating gives CASSLFGGSYEQYF.